This TCR beta chain was identified during a study of shared clonotypes between healthy human individuals. Overall study findings and caveats: Naive CD4 clonotypes overlapped across a few donors at roughly 4.5%. Generally, naive subsets (rather than memory subsets) showed larger estimated richness. Clonotype sharing among donors was expected to depend on sequencing depth.

Naive CD8 cells, CD45RO-negative and positively selected for CCR7, excluded terminally differentiated effector memory CD45RA+ cells. Trimming took off 0 bases at V and 5 bases at J, with 6 bases between the two ends. The CDR3 runs 12 residues. Germline CDR1 SGDLS, CDR2 YYNGEE. On this clone: Its antigen remains unknown. Other nucleotide sequences from this sample produce the same CDR3.

Sequencing was performed with immunoSEQ multiplex PCR; in TCRdb, only in-frame clones are kept and a portion is missing. Here the sample spans more than 2 million clones, roughly 95% being singletons. The chain uses TRBV9 and TRBJ2-7; D gene unclear. Sequencing was done on a sample of naive CD8+ T cells from PBMCs. This TCR derives from a young man in good health. Some clones in this sample may be carry-over from other donors' samples. The CDR3 nucleotides are TGTGCCAGCAGCGTAGGAGGTGACGAGCAGTACTTC. Its translation is CASSVGGDEQYF.